These 22 T cell receptor beta chains originate from one sample sequenced in a study of T-cell reconstitution after alpha-beta-depleted transplantation in children. As it was prepared, the TCRbeta library received unique molecular identifiers. Using its own MiXCR run on the PCR reads, TCRdb lists one record per CDR3 protein. This table holds hundreds of thousands of distinct CDR3 sequences, approximately 20% found once. This specimen consisted of PBMCs from the stem cell graft donor, obtained from the stem cell graft. The source of these receptors is a human donor who donated a stem cell graft to a child with acute lymphoblastic leukemia.

The chain is built from TRBV18 and TRBJ1-2; the D is unclear. The germline V gene encodes CDR1 KGHSH and CDR2 LQKENI. The germline V and J ends were trimmed by 5 bases and 6 bases, with 13 bases remaining between them. CDR3 length: 13 amino acids. For the CDR3, the DNA is TGTGCCAGCTCAGAGAATAGGGCGGATGGCTACACCTTC. This translates into CASSENRADGYTF.

This clonotype was seen more than once but under ten times. CDR3 loop: CASSGPQGFTGELFF. CDR3 bases: TGCGCCAGCAGCGGCCCACAGGGGTTCACCGGGGAGCTGTTTTTT. This chain uses TRBV5-1 with TRBJ2-2; 7 nucleotides match TRBD1. Germline V lookup: CDR1 SGHRS, CDR2 YFSETQ. V shed 4 bases, J shed 4 bases, and the junction held 7 bases outside the gene matches. This CDR3 is 15 amino acids long.

The chain links TRBV7-9 to TRBJ2-1; 11 bases are shared with TRBD2. CDR3 length: 17 residues. Germline values: CDR1 SEHNR, CDR2 FQNEAQ (reference sequence). V lost 5 bases and J lost 0; bases outside the gene matches: 6. In nucleotides, the CDR3 is TGTGCCAGCAGCCCCATACTAGCGGGAGCCTCCTACAATGAGCAGTTCTTC. Translating it yields CASSPILAGASYNEQFF.

This clonotype showed up just a few times. The V call is TRBV5-1, the J call TRBJ2-1; 11 nucleotides align to TRBD2. V was pared by 6 bases and J by 1 base, with 3 bases of the junction left unmatched. Germline CDR1 reads SGHRS; CDR2 reads YFSETQ. The CDR3 extends over 15 amino acids. DNA of the CDR3: TGCGCCAGCATTCTAGCGGGGGGTTCCTACAATGAGCAGTTCTTC. Translation gives CASILAGGSYNEQFF.

A few counts support this clonotype. The chain couples TRBV25-1 to TRBJ2-2; a weak D match, TRBD1 (6 bases). The ends were cut back, 6 bases at V and 2 bases at J, with 10 bases in the middle. In germline, CDR1 is MGHDK, CDR2 SYGVNS. CDR3 size: 14 residues. The CDR3 loop reads CASRIQGNTGELFF. The CDR3 DNA follows: TGTGCCAGCAGAATACAGGGTAACACCGGGGAGCTGTTTTTT.

The genes are TRBV5-1 and TRBJ2-1; 7 bases are a match to TRBD2. V shed 0 bases, J shed 12 bases, and the junction held 0 bases outside the gene matches. The CDR3 consists of 11 residues. CDR1 SGHRS and CDR2 YFSETQ come from the germline V gene. DNA of the CDR3: TGCGCCAGCAGCTTGGGGACTAGGCAGTTCTTC. Translation: CASSLGTRQFF. Complete variable domain (other parts from reference TRBV5-1 and TRBJ2-1): KAGVTQTPRYLIKTRGQQVTLSCSPISGHRSVSWYQQTPGQGLQFLFEYFSETQRNKGNFPGRFSGRQFSNSRSEMNVSTLELGDSALYLCASSLGTRQFFGPGTRLTVL.

The CDR3 DNA is TGTGCCAGCAGGCCAGCGAGCAGCTCCTACGAGCAGTACTTC. It encodes CASRPASSSYEQYF. This sequence joins TRBV7-9 and TRBJ2-7, with D unclear. The germline V gene has CDR1 SEHNR and CDR2 FQNEAQ (reference sequence). V was clipped by 6 bases and J by 0 bases, with 12 bases between them. The CDR3 extends over 14 amino acids.

This clonotype was detected only a few times. The rearrangement links TRBV27 to TRBJ2-7, with no clear D. Trimming stripped 5 bases from V and 0 bases from J, with 11 bases between. Looked up from germline, CDR1 is MNHEY and CDR2 is SMNVEV (reference sequence). The CDR3 contains 14 residues. The CDR3 region has the DNA TGTGCCAGCAGTAACGGCAGCACCTCCTACGAGCAGTACTTC. Translating gives CASSNGSTSYEQYF.

The chain recombines TRBV7-9 with TRBJ1-1; D gene uncertain. V gave up 4 bases and J gave up 3 bases, with 12 bases separating them. CDR1 is SEHNR, CDR2 FQNEAQ, per germline (reference sequence). This CDR3 is built from 14 residues. As DNA, the CDR3 is TGTGCCAGCAGCTCCTTTAGAAGGGACACTGAAGCTTTCTTT. It codes for CASSSFRRDTEAFF.

This clonotype has more than one count but fewer than ten. This chain connects TRBV7-9 to TRBJ2-7, with D perhaps matching TRBD2 (5 bases). The CDR3 runs 13 residues. The V gene's germline CDR1 is SEHNR and CDR2 FQNEAQ (reference sequence). The V and J ends lost 5 bases and 4 bases respectively, with 12 bases between them. This chain's CDR3 is CASSPAARYEQYF. The CDR3 nucleotides read TGTGCCAGCAGCCCAGCGGCCCGATACGAGCAGTACTTC.

The chain uses TRBV18 and TRBJ1-1; 9 bases agree with TRBD1. The CDR3 has 15 amino acids. With V trimmed by 10 bases and J by 7 bases, 16 bases remained unmatched. From germline, CDR1 is KGHSH and CDR2 LQKENI. This chain's CDR3 is CATSDRGLENGEAFF. The CDR3 coding sequence is TGTGCCACCTCCGACAGGGGGTTAGAGAACGGTGAAGCTTTCTTT. Full variable domain (missing parts from reference TRBV18 and TRBJ1-1): NAGVMQNPRHLVRRRGQEARLRCSPMKGHSHVYWYRQLPEEGLKFMVYLQKENIIDESGMPKERFSAEFPKEGPSILRIQQVVRGDSAAYFCATSDRGLENGEAFFGQGTRLTVV.

There are a few counts of this clonotype. The chain uses TRBV6-1 and TRBJ2-1; 13 bases align to TRBD2. CDR1 MNHNS and CDR2 SASEGT come from the germline V gene. The CDR3 is 14 residues long. Germline trimming cut 3 bases from V and 9 bases from J; bases unmatched to any gene: 2. The CDR3 DNA sequence: TGTGCCAGCAGTGATACTAGCGGGAGGGGTGAGCAGTTCTTC. Encoded protein: CASSDTSGRGEQFF.

This chain connects TRBV5-6 to TRBJ2-5; D is possibly TRBD2 (5 bases). CDR1 and CDR2 from the germline V gene are SGHDT and YYEEEE. V lost 5 bases and J 2 bases, leaving 16 bases between the germline ends. The CDR3 sequence is 15 residues long. CDR3 DNA: TGTGCCAGCAGTAATCCAGCGGACTTACAAGAGACCCAGTACTTC. Translation: CASSNPADLQETQYF.

The chain recombines TRBV9 with TRBJ2-7; D call uncertain. V was cut by 7 bases and J by 3 bases, with 20 bases left in between. CDR3 length equals 15 residues. CDR1 SGDLS and CDR2 YYNGEE come from the germline V gene. CDR3 sequence: CASAKPHHYYYEQYF. CDR3 coding DNA: TGTGCCAGCGCCAAGCCACACCACTACTACTACGAGCAGTACTTC.

This clonotype was counted only a few times. The CDR3 is CASSLVGGVNEQFF. In DNA form, the CDR3 reads TGTGCCAGCAGCTTAGTTGGGGGTGTTAATGAGCAGTTCTTC. The J gene is TRBJ2-1, the V gene TRBV7-3, with D possibly being TRBD1 or TRBD2 (5 bases each). V shed 2 bases and J shed 7 bases, with 12 bases lying between them. The CDR3 extends over 14 amino acids. Germline CDR1 is SGHTA and CDR2 is FQGTGA. The full variable domain, in which reference TRBV7-3 and TRBJ2-1 provide the parts outside the CDR3, is GAGVSQTPSNKVTEKGKYVELRCDPISGHTALYWYRQSLGQGPEFLIYFQGTGAADDSGLPNDRFFAVRPEGSVSTLKIQRTERGDSAVYLCASSLVGGVNEQFFGPGTRLTVL.

J is TRBJ1-4 and V is TRBV12-3 or TRBV12-4; maybe TRBD1 (5 bases). V shed 1 base and J shed 7 bases, with 16 bases lying between them. The length of the CDR3 is 16 residues. The CDR3, as DNA: TGTGCCAGCAGTTTAGTCCCCCAGGGCTGGGGTGAAAAACTGTTTTTT. The encoded protein is CASSLVPQGWGEKLFF.

V gene TRBV9 combines with J gene TRBJ1-5; D unresolved. V shed 4 bases and J shed 5 bases, with 10 bases lying between them. CDR1 is SGDLS, CDR2 YYNGEE, per germline. The CDR3 runs to 13 residues. CDR3 protein: CASSPDDDQPQHF. In DNA, the CDR3 is TGTGCCAGCAGCCCGGACGACGATCAGCCCCAGCATTTT.

This clonotype was counted between two and nine times. The DNA for the CDR3 is TGCGCCAGCAGCTTACAGGGGGCGGCCGGAAACACCATATATTTT. This translates into CASSLQGAAGNTIYF. V is TRBV5-1 and J is TRBJ1-3; 9 bases align to TRBD1. The J segment lost 4 bases and the V segment lost 2 bases, leaving 4 bases of the junction unmatched. The CDR3 contains 15 residues. Germline CDR1 SGHRS, CDR2 YFSETQ.

V usage is TRBV5-1 and J usage is TRBJ1-3; D gene ambiguous. The CDR3 contains 16 residues. V lost 2 bases and J 0 bases, leaving 12 bases between the germline ends. The germline V gene encodes CDR1 SGHRS and CDR2 YFSETQ. Written as DNA, the CDR3 is TGCGCCAGCAGCTTAGGGTCAAACCCCTCTGGAAACACCATATATTTT. This gives the protein CASSLGSNPSGNTIYF.

The V gene is TRBV9, the J gene TRBJ2-5; D remains unclear. V lost 0 bases and J 1 base, leaving 7 bases between the germline ends. Germline CDR1 reads SGDLS; CDR2 reads YYNGEE. This CDR3 spans 14 amino acids. In DNA, the CDR3 is TGTGCCAGCAGCGTAGGTAGGCTCCAAGAGACCCAGTACTTC. This gives the protein CASSVGRLQETQYF.

This clonotype was seen a few times. This sequence joins TRBV5-1 and TRBJ2-5; 10 bases align to TRBD2. Trimming removed 0 bases from V and 4 bases from J; junction bases left unmatched: 9. Germline V gene data show CDR1 as SGHRS and CDR2 as YFSETQ. CDR3 length equals 17 residues. The CDR3 region is CASSLERLAGVSETQYF. CDR3 nucleotide sequence: TGCGCCAGCAGCTTGGAGCGGCTAGCGGGAGTTTCAGAGACCCAGTACTTC. Looking up the rest from reference TRBV5-1 and TRBJ2-5 gives the full variable domain: KAGVTQTPRYLIKTRGQQVTLSCSPISGHRSVSWYQQTPGQGLQFLFEYFSETQRNKGNFPGRFSGRQFSNSRSEMNVSTLELGDSALYLCASSLERLAGVSETQYFGPGTRLLVL.

This clonotype appeared a few times. The chain carries TRBV12-3 or TRBV12-4 and TRBJ2-1; 11 bases line up with TRBD2. Germline trimming cut 3 bases from V and 7 bases from J; bases unmatched to any gene: 5. The CDR3 is 15 residues long. The chain's CDR3 is CASSLLAGGVNEQFF. The CDR3 region has the DNA TGTGCCAGCAGTTTGTTAGCGGGAGGGGTAAATGAGCAGTTCTTC.